This T cell receptor beta chain was recorded in a study of T cells in women clearing cervical HPV infection. At the level of the study: No precancer developed; the control's incident HPV16 infection cleared within 12 months. Case blood was drawn when the lesion was first found; control blood after infection became undetectable. For cases, blood was sampled a median about 140 days after lesion detection, interquartile range roughly 80 to 200 days.

Remarks on this clone: Its specificity is not known. The CDR3 end lies 3 residues beyond the end of the read and is filled in from the germline J gene.

Deletions cut 2 bases from V and 3 bases from J, with 8 bases between. CDR3 size: 13 residues. The V gene's germline CDR1 is SGHAT and CDR2 FQNNGV. General study results and limits: Repertoire richness, not evenness, was significantly elevated in CIN3+ cases versus controls.

The repertoire was sequenced with immunoSEQ multiplex PCR; TCRdb's copy has only in-frame clones and lacks some. The sample has tens of thousands of clones. The sample comprised blood buffy coat. The rearrangement joins TRBV11-2 to TRBJ2-7; no reliable D call. The clonotype originates from a woman between 18 and 70 years old with a cervical HPV16 infection that either progressed to CIN3+ or cleared (not recorded which). CDR3 amino acids: CASSLLEDYEQYF. CDR3 bases read: TGTGCCAGCAGCTTACTAGAGGACTACGAG.